The clone carrying this T cell receptor (beta chain) was observed once. The data were taken from a study of control samples from healthy donors and cancer patients. CDR3 length: 14 residues. Losses at the gene ends were 4 bases for V and 5 bases for J; bases not matched to a gene: 7. CDR1 is SNHLY, CDR2 FYNNEI, per germline. Assay: immunoSEQ multiplex PCR; the TCRdb copy retains only in-frame clones and omits some. The sample records 110,000 to 150,000 clones, around 86% being singletons. The chain links TRBV2 to TRBJ2-7; 8 nucleotides agree with TRBD2. This TCR came from a man between 25 and 39 years old in good health. Source material: blood. The CDR3 DNA sequence: TGTGCCAGCAGTGGTAGACTAGCGACCCACGAGCAGTACTTC. It specifies CASSGRLATHEQYF.